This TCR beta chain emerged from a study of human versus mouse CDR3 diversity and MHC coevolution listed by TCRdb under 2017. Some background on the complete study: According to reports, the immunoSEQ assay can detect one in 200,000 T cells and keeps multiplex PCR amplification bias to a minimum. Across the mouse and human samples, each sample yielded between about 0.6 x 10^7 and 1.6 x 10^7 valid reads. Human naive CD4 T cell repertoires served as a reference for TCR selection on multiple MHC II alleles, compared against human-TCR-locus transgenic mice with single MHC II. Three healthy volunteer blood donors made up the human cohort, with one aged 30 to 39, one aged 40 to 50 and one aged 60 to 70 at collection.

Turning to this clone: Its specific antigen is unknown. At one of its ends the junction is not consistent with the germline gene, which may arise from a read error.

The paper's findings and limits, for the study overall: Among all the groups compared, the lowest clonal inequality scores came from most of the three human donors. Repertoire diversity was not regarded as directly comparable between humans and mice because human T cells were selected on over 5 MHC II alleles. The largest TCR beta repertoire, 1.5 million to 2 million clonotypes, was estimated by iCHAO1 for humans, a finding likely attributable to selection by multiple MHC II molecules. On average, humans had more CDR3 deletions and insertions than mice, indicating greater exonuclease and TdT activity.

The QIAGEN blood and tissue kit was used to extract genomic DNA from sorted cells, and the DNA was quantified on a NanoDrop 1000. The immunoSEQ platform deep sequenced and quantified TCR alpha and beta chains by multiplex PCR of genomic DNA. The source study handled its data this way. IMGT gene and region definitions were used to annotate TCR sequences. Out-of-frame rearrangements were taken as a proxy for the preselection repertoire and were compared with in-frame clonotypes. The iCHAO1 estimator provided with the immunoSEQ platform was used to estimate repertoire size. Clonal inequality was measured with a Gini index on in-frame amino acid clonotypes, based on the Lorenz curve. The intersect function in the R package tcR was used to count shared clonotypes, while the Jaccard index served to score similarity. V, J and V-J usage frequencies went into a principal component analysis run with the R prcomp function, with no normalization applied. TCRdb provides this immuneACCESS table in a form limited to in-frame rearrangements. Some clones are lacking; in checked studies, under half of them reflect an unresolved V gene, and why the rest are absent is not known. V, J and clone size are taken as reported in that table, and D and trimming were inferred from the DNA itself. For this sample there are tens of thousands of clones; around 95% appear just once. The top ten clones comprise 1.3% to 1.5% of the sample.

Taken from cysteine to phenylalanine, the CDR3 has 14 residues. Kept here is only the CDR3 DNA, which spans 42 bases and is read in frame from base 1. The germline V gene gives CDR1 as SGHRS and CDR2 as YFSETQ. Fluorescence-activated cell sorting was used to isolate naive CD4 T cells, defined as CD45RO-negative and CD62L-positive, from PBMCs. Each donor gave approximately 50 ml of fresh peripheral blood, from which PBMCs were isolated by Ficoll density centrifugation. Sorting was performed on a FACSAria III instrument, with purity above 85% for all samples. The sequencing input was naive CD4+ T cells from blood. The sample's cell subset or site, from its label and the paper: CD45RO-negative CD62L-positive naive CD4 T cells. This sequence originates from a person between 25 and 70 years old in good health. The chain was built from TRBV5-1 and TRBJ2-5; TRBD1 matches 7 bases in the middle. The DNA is TGCGCCAGCCGCTTACAGGGGTTCCAAGAGACCCAGTACTTC. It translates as CASRLQGFQETQYF.